This T cell receptor beta chain emerged from a study of blood T cell repertoires in COVID-19 (dated by TCRdb to the early 2020s). Study-wide context: Collaborator samples came from the United States, Italy and Spain and covered acute and convalescent phases of COVID-19. The prospective study material was composed of cDNA or gDNA derived from T cells, B-cell-depleted T cells, or PBMCs. The dataset comprised deeply sampled blood TCRbeta repertoires from subjects exposed to, actively infected with, or recovered from COVID-19. A freely available public database, intended as a resource for researchers studying the immune response to SARS-CoV-2, is where the repertoires were released. The samples were drawn from the first 160 participants of the ongoing ImmuneRACE study and from 1,254 subjects provided by 6 global collaborators. Nearly every sample came with metadata listing a de-identified subject ID, COVID-19 status, age in years and sex. HLA class I and class II types, where available, came from metadata supplied by the sample provider rather than from assay-based typing.

Cut back by 6 bases and 4 bases, the V and J ends lie 12 bases apart. The CDR3 goes from the cysteine to the phenylalanine over 13 residues. Only the CDR3 portion is preserved as DNA: 39 bases, with reading frame beginning at the first base. Based on the germline V gene (reference sequence), the CDR1 and CDR2 sequences are LNHDA and SQIVND. Each collaborating institution followed its own protocols to collect whole blood in K2EDTA tubes. Collaborator samples were shipped for TCRbeta analysis as frozen whole blood, isolated PBMCs, or DNA extracted from either sample type. The immunoSEQ Assay, a bias-controlled multiplex PCR, was used to amplify TCRbeta CDR3 regions from genomic DNA. In the original analysis: Nucleated cell counts per sample were estimated from amplification of reference gene primers within the assay. To quantify the absolute abundance of each unique TCRbeta CDR3 rearrangement, sequence reads were collapsed and filtered. For each sample, productive Simpson clonality was calculated as the square root of Simpson's diversity index over productive rearrangements. Held by TCRdb, this immuneACCESS table contains in-frame sequences only and omits some clones. Under half of the omission traces to an unresolved V gene where checked; the cause of the rest is unknown. V and J calls and clone size come straight from that table; D and trimming were deduced from the DNA. The sample yields about 64,000 clones; approximately 91% were counted once. Clones ranked in the top ten supply approximately 3.6% of the sample.

What the research found in general, with its limitations: Clinical and demographic metadata were provided uncurated, with the amount varying by source and participant.

With respect to this clone: Its cognate antigen has yet to be identified. No base quality information exists; no much larger clone differs at one position.

The receptor chain draws on TRBV19 and TRBJ1-2; TRBD1 is possibly the D segment (6 matching bases). This receptor was identified in a man in his 70s with acute or convalescent COVID-19. Sequences were obtained from peripheral blood. The DNA sequence is TGTGCCAGTAGCCCACAGGGTTTCTATGGCTACACCTTC. This sequence encodes CASSPQGFYGYTF. The CDR3, completed at both ends by the reference TRBV19 and TRBJ1-2 genes, gives the full variable domain DGGITQSPKYLFRKEGQNVTLSCEQNLNHDAMYWYRQDPGQGLRLIYYSQIVNDFQKGDIAEGYSVSREKKESFPLTVTSAQKNPTAFYLCASSPQGFYGYTFGSGTRLTVV.